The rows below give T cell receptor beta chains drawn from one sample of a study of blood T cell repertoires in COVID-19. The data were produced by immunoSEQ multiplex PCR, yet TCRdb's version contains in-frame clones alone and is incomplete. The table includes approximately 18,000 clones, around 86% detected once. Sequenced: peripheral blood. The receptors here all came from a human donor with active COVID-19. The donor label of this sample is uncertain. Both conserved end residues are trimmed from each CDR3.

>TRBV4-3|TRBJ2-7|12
ASSQEAGTYEQY
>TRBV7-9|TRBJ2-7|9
ASGLKEGQY
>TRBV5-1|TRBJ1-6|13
ASRDGPTDNSPLH
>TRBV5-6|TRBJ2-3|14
ASSFGGVFSTDTQY
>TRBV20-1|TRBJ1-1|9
SATRQAEAF
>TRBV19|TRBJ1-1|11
ASSMKGDTEAF
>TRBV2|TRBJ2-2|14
ASSELLAGDTGELF
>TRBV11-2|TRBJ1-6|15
ASRRSTGGTYNSPLH
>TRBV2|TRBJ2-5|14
ASSVVLAGPEETQY
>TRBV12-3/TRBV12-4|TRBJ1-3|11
ASLTGSGNTIY
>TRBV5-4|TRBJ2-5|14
ASSLVTVVGIETQY
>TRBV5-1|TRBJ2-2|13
ASSPGQTNTGELF
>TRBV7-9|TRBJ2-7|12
ASSPPGLAYEQY
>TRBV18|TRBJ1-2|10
ASSFPGVGYT
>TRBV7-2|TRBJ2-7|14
ASSPVAGASSYEQY
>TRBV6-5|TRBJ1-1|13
ASRSTGTVNTEAF
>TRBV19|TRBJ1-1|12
ASSHQGASTEAF
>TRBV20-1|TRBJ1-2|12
SASRGASNYGYT
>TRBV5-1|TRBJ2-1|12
ASSLDSLYNEQF
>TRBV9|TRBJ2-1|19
ASSVGRSLRLAGNTYNEQF
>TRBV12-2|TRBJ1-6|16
ASRLGSQGRRGNSPLH
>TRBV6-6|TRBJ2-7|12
ASSYPGSSYEQY
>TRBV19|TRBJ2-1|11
ASSISGGGEQF
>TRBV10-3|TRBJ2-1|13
AIGETPGTYNEQF
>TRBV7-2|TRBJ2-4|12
ASSERQGADIQY
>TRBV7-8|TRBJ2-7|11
ASSFGLAVEQY